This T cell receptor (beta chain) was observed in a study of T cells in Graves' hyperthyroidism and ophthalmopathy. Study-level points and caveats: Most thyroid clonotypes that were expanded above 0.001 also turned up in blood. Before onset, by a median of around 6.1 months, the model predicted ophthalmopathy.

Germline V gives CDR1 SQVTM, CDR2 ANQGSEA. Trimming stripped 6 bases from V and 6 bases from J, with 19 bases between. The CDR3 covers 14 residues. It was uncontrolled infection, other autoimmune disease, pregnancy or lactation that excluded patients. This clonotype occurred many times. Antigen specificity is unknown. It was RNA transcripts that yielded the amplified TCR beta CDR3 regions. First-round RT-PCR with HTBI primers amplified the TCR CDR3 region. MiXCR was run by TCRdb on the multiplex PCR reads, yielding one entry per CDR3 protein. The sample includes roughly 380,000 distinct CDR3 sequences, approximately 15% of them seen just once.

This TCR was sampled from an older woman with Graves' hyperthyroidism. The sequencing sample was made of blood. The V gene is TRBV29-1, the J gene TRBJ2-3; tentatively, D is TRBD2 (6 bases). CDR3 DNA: TGCAGCGTGGTCCGGGAGCTAAGGGTGGATACGCAGTATTTT. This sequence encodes CSVVRELRVDTQYF.